Described below is a single T cell receptor (beta chain) sequence and its context. No cognate antigen has been identified for it. Base qualities were left out, and no much larger clone turns up one base away. The CDR3 regions of human TCRbeta chains were analyzed by immunosequencing. In the source study's methods: Repertoire TCRs were checked for matches against a reference library of SARS-CoV-2-specific TCRs that had been generated using the MIRA antigen-specificity platform. Breadth was defined as the fraction of unique TCRs that were SARS-CoV-2-associated. Depth was defined as the fraction of total T cells that were SARS-CoV-2-associated. Using the MIRA data, each spike-specific TCR was mapped to the spike region that the TCR reacts to and placed in a CD4 or CD8 class. Log10-transformed breadth and depth values were compared by one-way ANOVA with Sidak's multiple comparisons tests. Imported from immuneACCESS, the table was reduced by TCRdb to in-frame sequences with V and J called. These copies leave out some clones; in studies compared against another copy, an unresolved V gene accounts for under half, and the cause of the remainder is not known. Clonal size and the V and J genes are those of that table, whereas D and trimming came from the DNA. The sample records around 100,000 clones, roughly 84% of which are singletons. About 18% of the sample is held by the ten biggest clonotypes.

The junction shows trimming of 0 bases on V and 4 bases on J, plus 0 bases between the germline ends. According to the germline V gene, CDR1 reads SNHLY and CDR2 reads FYNNEI. The CDR3 runs 11 residues from the cysteine to the phenylalanine. This entry keeps only the CDR3 DNA: 33 bases, framed from base 1. These data are taken from a study of T cell responses to AZD1222 COVID-19 vaccine (dated by TCRdb to the early 2020s). Concerning the study at large: AZD1222 recipients given second doses at about 4 weeks or at about 12 weeks were pooled, since spike-specific TCR depth and breadth were not found to differ between the two schedules. Trial participants were enrolled into age subgroups of 18-55, 56-69 and 70-plus years, which contained about 150, 28 and 57 TCR-sequenced participants, respectively. TCR sequencing was performed for some 250 trial participants, of whom approximately 200 were given two doses of AZD1222 and around 25 were given two doses of MenACWY control vaccine.

What the research found in general, with its limitations: Epitopes outside the regions mutated in the B.1.351 and B.1.1.7 variants were reportedly recognized by nearly half of the unique spike-specific TCRs. After two AZD1222 doses, both the breadth and the depth of spike-specific TCRs were significantly higher than at day 0 and than in MenACWY recipients. Participants were mostly white British and included more females than males, and it was suggested by the authors that clonal diversity may have been underestimated. The vaccine-associated CD4 TCRs covered the entire spike protein, and the dominant responses fell in regions 160-218 and 743-854. Conclusions about previously exposed vaccinees are limited because only six or seven AZD1222 recipients were SARS-CoV-2 seropositive at baseline. In the small 56-69-year group, the increase in depth fell short of significance, most likely because of low power. Because no samples from the day 14 peak response were available, repertoires could be characterized only after the peak T cell response.

Per the publication, the time point label means: baseline before first vaccination. Vaccinee samples were obtained from the UK trials COV001 and COV002, which included a single-blind randomized controlled phase 2/3 trial of AZD1222 (ChAdOx1 nCoV-19) in healthy adults. Trial participant PBMC samples were collected at day 0 and day 28 after the second dose for TCRbeta chain sequencing. This specimen was peripheral blood, taken on day 0 of AZD1222 vaccination. This receptor was identified in an adult in good health. In this chain, TRBV2 is recombined with TRBJ1-2, with the D segment identity uncertain. This receptor carries the CDR3 CASSEAYGYTF. The DNA is TGTGCCAGCAGTGAAGCCTATGGCTACACCTTC.